Listed below are T cell receptor beta chains from one sample, sequenced in a study of cytomegalovirus exposure and HLA in healthy donors. Some clones are missing from TCRdb's copy, which holds only in-frame ones; the method was immunoSEQ multiplex PCR. The table for this sample gives about 210,000 clones. Sequencing was carried out using PBMCs. Receptor source: a woman under 40 in good health and CMV-seropositive. The CDR3 runs from the conserved cysteine through the conserved F or W. The order of the fields is D gene, CDR3 length, V gene, J gene, CDR3 DNA, CDR3 protein. D genes are given only for firm matches.

D gene: TRBD1; CDR3 length: 17; V gene: TRBV27; J gene: TRBJ1-2; CDR3 DNA: TGTGCCAGCAGTGCAGACGGATTTACAGGGGGCGAGGTTGGCTACACCTTC; CDR3 protein: CASSADGFTGGEVGYTF
D gene: TRBD1; CDR3 length: 16; V gene: TRBV5-5; J gene: TRBJ1-2; CDR3 DNA: TGTGCCAGCAGCTCCCGAGGACAGGGGGCCCACTATGGCTACACCTTC; CDR3 protein: CASSSRGQGAHYGYTF
D gene: NA; CDR3 length: 14; V gene: TRBV5-1; J gene: TRBJ2-1; CDR3 DNA: TGCGCCAGCAGCTCGACCGTTAGCGGCAATGAGCAGTTCTTC; CDR3 protein: CASSSTVSGNEQFF
D gene: TRBD2; CDR3 length: 14; V gene: TRBV28; J gene: TRBJ2-7; CDR3 DNA: TGTGCCAGCGGAAACCCCGGGGGGAACTACGAGCAGTACTTC; CDR3 protein: CASGNPGGNYEQYF
D gene: NA; CDR3 length: 14; V gene: TRBV18; J gene: TRBJ2-5; CDR3 DNA: TGTGCCAGCTCACCACGCGCCCTCCAAGAGACCCAGTACTTC; CDR3 protein: CASSPRALQETQYF
D gene: NA; CDR3 length: 12; V gene: TRBV25-1; J gene: TRBJ1-1; CDR3 DNA: TGTGCCAGCAGTGGATATACAGATGAAGCTTTCTTT; CDR3 protein: CASSGYTDEAFF
D gene: NA; CDR3 length: 16; V gene: TRBV2; J gene: TRBJ1-5; CDR3 DNA: TGTGCCAGCAGTGAAGGGGCGCCTGGTCGTAATCAGCCCCAGCATTTT; CDR3 protein: CASSEGAPGRNQPQHF
D gene: TRBD1; CDR3 length: 13; V gene: TRBV18; J gene: TRBJ1-4; CDR3 DNA: TGTGCCAGCTCCCTAACAGGGGAGGAAAAACTGTTTTTT; CDR3 protein: CASSLTGEEKLFF
D gene: TRBD1; CDR3 length: 17; V gene: TRBV25-1; J gene: TRBJ1-1; CDR3 DNA: TGTGCCAGCAGCCAATCCAGGACAGGGGTTTCGGGCACTGAAGCTTTCTTT; CDR3 protein: CASSQSRTGVSGTEAFF
D gene: NA; CDR3 length: 14; V gene: TRBV19; J gene: TRBJ2-5; CDR3 DNA: TGTGCCAGTAGTAATAGCGGAGGTCAAGAGACCCAGTACTTC; CDR3 protein: CASSNSGGQETQYF
D gene: NA; CDR3 length: 15; V gene: TRBV7-2; J gene: TRBJ2-7; CDR3 DNA: TGTGCCAGCACCCAGAGGGGGGGCAGATACTACGAGCAGTACTTC; CDR3 protein: CASTQRGGRYYEQYF
D gene: NA; CDR3 length: 15; V gene: TRBV21-1; J gene: TRBJ1-1; CDR3 DNA: TGTGCCAGCAGCACAAGGACACTATTCTACACTGAAGCTTTCTTT; CDR3 protein: CASSTRTLFYTEAFF
D gene: TRBD1; CDR3 length: 16; V gene: TRBV18; J gene: TRBJ1-1; CDR3 DNA: TGTGCCAGCTCATCTACCCCTCCACGACAGGGGGGAGAAGCTTTCTTT; CDR3 protein: CASSSTPPRQGGEAFF
D gene: TRBD1; CDR3 length: 10; V gene: TRBV9; J gene: TRBJ2-3; CDR3 DNA: TGTGCCAGCAGCGGCACGGGGACAGTGTGG; CDR3 protein: CASSGTGTVW
D gene: TRBD1; CDR3 length: 15; V gene: TRBV29-1; J gene: TRBJ2-7; CDR3 DNA: TGCAGCGTTGGGCCTCTACAGGGGGCGGCCTACGAGCAGTACTTC; CDR3 protein: CSVGPLQGAAYEQYF
D gene: NA; CDR3 length: 12; V gene: TRBV19; J gene: TRBJ1-1; CDR3 DNA: TGTGCCAGTACTTCCAGGGGCACTGAAGCTTTCTTT; CDR3 protein: CASTSRGTEAFF
D gene: NA; CDR3 length: 15; V gene: TRBV5-1; J gene: TRBJ2-5; CDR3 DNA: TGCGCCAGCAGCTTGGCCGTCCCGGACCAAGAGACCCAGTACTTC; CDR3 protein: CASSLAVPDQETQYF
D gene: TRBD1; CDR3 length: 17; V gene: TRBV27; J gene: TRBJ1-2; CDR3 DNA: TGTGCCAGCAGAGCCGCAGGGGGACGGGGTCTAGAGTATGGCTACACCTTC; CDR3 protein: CASRAAGGRGLEYGYTF